This TCR beta chain was retrieved from a study of T-cell memory formation after mild COVID-19. General study results and limits: Day 15 to 85 contractors were CD4/CD8 balanced; later expanders leaned CD4+.

This CDR3 has 19 residues. V shed 0 bases, J shed 2 bases, and the junction held 7 bases outside the gene matches. Germline V gene sequence: CDR1 SGHDT, CDR2 YYEEEE. The sample holds a few counts of this clonotype. Its antigen remains unknown. TCRdb re-derived calls from the 5' RACE reads in MiXCR, one entry per CDR3 protein. There are some 600,000 distinct CDR3 sequences in the sample; around 15% occur only once, and roughly 7.7% lies in the top ten. Specimen: PBMCs or a T cell subset sorted from them (not recorded which). The TCR was taken from an adult woman who had mild COVID-19 (a few samples of this study predate the infection). Cell type and time point are not known. The V call is TRBV5-6, the J call TRBJ2-1; 14 nucleotides match TRBD2. The CDR3 reads CASSLAGLAGGSTYNEQFF. The CDR3 region has the DNA TGTGCCAGCAGCTTGGCCGGACTAGCGGGGGGCTCAACCTACAATGAGCAGTTCTTC. The full variable domain, with the rest looked up from reference TRBV5-6 and TRBJ2-1, is DAGVTQSPTHLIKTRGQQVTLRCSPKSGHDTVSWYQQALGQGPQFIFQYYEEEERQRGNFPDRFSGHQFPNYSSELNVNALLLGDSALYLCASSLAGLAGGSTYNEQFFGPGTRLTVL.